These 6 T cell receptor beta chains were sequenced from one sample in a study of blood T cell repertoires in COVID-19. Method: immunoSEQ multiplex PCR; TCRdb's copy keeps in-frame clones and lacks some. The table has roughly 250,000 clones, around 90% seen once. Sequenced sample: PBMCs or T cells enriched from blood (not recorded which). These receptors were obtained from a woman aged 50 to 65 who had recovered from COVID-19.

This clone was seen a single time. V is TRBV29-1 and J is TRBJ2-5; possible D gene TRBD2, 6 bases. CDR3 length: 11 residues. Trimming took 3 bases from V and 5 from J, leaving 7 bases between them. In germline, CDR1 is SQVTM, CDR2 ANQGSEA. The CDR3 spells CSVDGRETQYF. CDR3 DNA: TGCAGCGTTGATGGGAGGGAGACCCAGTACTTC.

The V call is TRBV4-3, the J call TRBJ2-3; the match to TRBD2 covers 9 bases. Trimming took 1 base from V and 0 from J; bases not matched to a gene: 2. Germline CDR1 reads LGHNA; CDR2 reads YSLEER. The CDR3 has 16 residues. Here the CDR3 reads CASSQGTSVSTDTQYF. The CDR3, as DNA: TGCGCCAGCAGCCAAGGGACTAGCGTGAGCACAGATACGCAGTATTTT.

In its sample, this clone was seen once. The rearrangement uses TRBV6-5 and TRBJ1-5; D is unclear. This CDR3 has 13 residues. The germline V gene has CDR1 MNHEY and CDR2 SVGAGI. Trimming stripped 6 bases from V and 0 bases from J, with 6 bases between. The CDR3 here is CASRSYSNQPQHF. CDR3 DNA sequence: TGTGCCAGCAGAAGCTATAGCAATCAGCCCCAGCATTTT.

The gene calls are TRBV9 and TRBJ2-1; D gene uncertain. The CDR3 loop spans 16 amino acids. V lost 0 bases to trimming and J lost 6 bases, with 16 bases between them. The germline V gene has CDR1 SGDLS and CDR2 YYNGEE. The CDR3 is CASSVAVYGPSNEQFF. CDR3 nucleotides: TGTGCCAGCAGCGTAGCTGTCTATGGGCCTTCCAATGAGCAGTTCTTC.

The chain carries TRBV14 and TRBJ2-1, with D perhaps matching TRBD2 (6 bases). Germline CDR1 SGHDN, CDR2 FVKESK. Trimming left V 7 bases short and J 5 bases short, with 27 bases between. The CDR3 is made up of 18 amino acids. The chain's CDR3 is CASNTGIKRTNLNNEQFF. The DNA of the CDR3 is TGTGCCAGCAACACCGGGATAAAAAGGACTAATCTCAACAATGAGCAGTTCTTC.

The chain is built from TRBV3-1 (or the pseudogene TRBV3-2) and TRBJ2-7; TRBD1 matches 8 bases. The V gene end was trimmed by 3 bases and the J gene end by 1 base; junction bases not matched to a gene: 2. This CDR3 region has 14 residues. The germline gives CDR1 LGHDT, CDR2 YNNKEL (reference sequence). The CDR3, as DNA: TGTGCCAGCAGCCAGGGACAGGTGTCCTACGAGCAGTACTTC. Residues: CASSQGQVSYEQYF.